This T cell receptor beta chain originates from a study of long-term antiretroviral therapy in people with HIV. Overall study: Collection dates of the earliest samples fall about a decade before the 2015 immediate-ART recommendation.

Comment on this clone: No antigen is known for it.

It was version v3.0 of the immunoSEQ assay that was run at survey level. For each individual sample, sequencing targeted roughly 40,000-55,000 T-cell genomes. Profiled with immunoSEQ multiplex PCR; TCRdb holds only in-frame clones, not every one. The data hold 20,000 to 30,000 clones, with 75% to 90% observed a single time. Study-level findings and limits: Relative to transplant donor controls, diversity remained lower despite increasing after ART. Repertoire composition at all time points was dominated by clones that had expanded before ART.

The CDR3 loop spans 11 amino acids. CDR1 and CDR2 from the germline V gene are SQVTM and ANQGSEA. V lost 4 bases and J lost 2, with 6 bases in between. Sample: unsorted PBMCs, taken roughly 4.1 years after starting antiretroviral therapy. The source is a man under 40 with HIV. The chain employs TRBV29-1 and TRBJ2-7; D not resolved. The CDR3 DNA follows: TGCAGCGTTGCCGGAACCTACGAGCAGTACTTC. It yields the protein CSVAGTYEQYF.